The following is a T cell receptor (beta chain) sequence with its context. This specimen comes from a study of identifying expanded T cells in peripheral blood. During the collection period, no donor immune events like infections were recorded. This table comes from immunoSEQ multiplex PCR, and its TCRdb copy is limited to in-frame clones, with some not included. The sample records about 94,000 clones, approximately 91% being singletons. CDR3 length: 15 amino acids. The germline V gene has CDR1 SGHRS and CDR2 YFSETQ. V was clipped by 0 bases and J by 0 bases, with 10 bases between them. The chain joins TRBV5-1 to TRBJ2-7; D may be TRBD1 (5 bases). The TCR originated in a person aged 18-69 years in good health. Sequencing was performed on blood. In DNA form, the CDR3 reads TGCGCCAGCAGCTTGGGAACAGGATCCTCCTACGAGCAGTACTTC. Translating gives CASSLGTGSSYEQYF.